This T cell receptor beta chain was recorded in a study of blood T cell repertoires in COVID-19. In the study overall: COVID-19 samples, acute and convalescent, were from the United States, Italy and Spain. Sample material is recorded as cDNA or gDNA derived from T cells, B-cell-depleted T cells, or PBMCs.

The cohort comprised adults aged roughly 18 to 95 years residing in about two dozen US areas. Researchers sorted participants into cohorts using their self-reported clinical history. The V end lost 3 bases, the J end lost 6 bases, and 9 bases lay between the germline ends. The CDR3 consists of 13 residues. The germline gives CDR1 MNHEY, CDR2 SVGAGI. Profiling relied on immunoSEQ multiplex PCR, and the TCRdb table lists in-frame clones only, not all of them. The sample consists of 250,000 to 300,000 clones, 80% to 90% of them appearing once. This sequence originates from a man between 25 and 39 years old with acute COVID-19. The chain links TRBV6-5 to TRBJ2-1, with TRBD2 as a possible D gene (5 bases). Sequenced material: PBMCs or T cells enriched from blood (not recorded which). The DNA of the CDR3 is TGTGCCAGCAGTTATGTGGAGGTCAATGAGCAGTTCTTC. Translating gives CASSYVEVNEQFF.